The rows below give T cell receptor beta chains drawn from one sample of a study of T cells in Graves' hyperthyroidism and ophthalmopathy. MiXCR, applied by TCRdb to the multiplex PCR reads, yields one record per CDR3 protein. The sample shows approximately 620,000 distinct CDR3 sequences, about a sixth of them seen only once. What was sequenced was blood. The receptors come from a woman aged 40 to 50 with Graves' ophthalmopathy. CDR3s include the opening cysteine and the closing phenylalanine or tryptophan. Each record gives: CDR3 length, D gene, clone size, J gene, V gene, CDR3 DNA, CDR3 protein. The D gene is left open where the match is weak. Expanded clones are given a class, and other clones once, few, many or no size at all.

14	.	.	TRBJ1-1	TRBV6-1	TGTGCCAGCAGGCAATTGGGGGTGAACACTGAAGCTTTCTTT	CASRQLGVNTEAFF
12	.	many	TRBJ1-2	TRBV30	TGTGCCTGGACCCCTGGAGGGGATGGCTACACCTTC	CAWTPGGDGYTF
14	.	many	TRBJ1-1	TRBV2	TGTGCCAGCACCACCATGACAGTGTTGGAGAAAGCTTTCTTT	CASTTMTVLEKAFF
16	.	.	TRBJ1-6	TRBV7-9	TGTGCCAGCAGCTCAAAGGGGTATCCAATTAATTCACCCCTCCACTTT	CASSSKGYPINSPLHF
19	.	few	TRBJ2-3	TRBV9	TGTGCCAGCAGCGTAGGTGGGGGGGGGGACAGTCTCAGCACAGATACGCAGTATTTT	CASSVGGGGDSLSTDTQYF
13	.	.	TRBJ2-3	TRBV27	TGTGCCAGCAGTTATGAATTTCTAGATACGCAGTATTTT	CASSYEFLDTQYF
14	TRBD1	many	TRBJ1-4	TRBV20-1	TGCAGTGCTAGGCCGGGACAGGGAAAACTAAAACTGTTTTTT	CSARPGQGKLKLFF
13	.	many	TRBJ1-2	TRBV20-1	TGCAGTGCTAGAGAGGGCGGAGACTATGGCTACACCTTC	CSAREGGDYGYTF
15	.	few	TRBJ2-1	TRBV7-3	TGTGCCAGCAGCTTAGAAGCTAGCGTTTACAATGAGCAGTTCTTC	CASSLEASVYNEQFF
14	TRBD1	many	TRBJ1-4	TRBV20-1	TGCAGTGCTAGAGATGTGGACAGGGAAGAAAAACTGTTTTTT	CSARDVDREEKLFF
15	.	many	TRBJ2-5	TRBV28	TGTGCCAGCAGTTTGGTGGGGGCAGAACAAGAGACCCAGTACTTC	CASSLVGAEQETQYF
16	TRBD1	few	TRBJ1-5	TRBV27	TGTGCCAGCAGTTTAACAGGGGGAGAATTCAATCAGCCCCAGCATTTT	CASSLTGGEFNQPQHF
14	.	few	TRBJ2-1	TRBV6-1	TGTGCCAGCCACCGCGGGGGCCCCTACAATGAGCAGTTCTTC	CASHRGGPYNEQFF
14	TRBD1	.	TRBJ2-1	TRBV29-1	TGCAGCGCCATGCGGACAGGGGGTCTCCATGAGCAGTTCTTC	CSAMRTGGLHEQFF
14	.	.	TRBJ1-3	TRBV5-6	TGTGCCAGCAGCTTTGGACAGACTGGAAACACCATATATTTT	CASSFGQTGNTIYF
15	.	.	TRBJ1-2	TRBV6-1	TGTGCCAGCAGTGAACGGGACAAGGGGGTCTATGGCTACACCTTC	CASSERDKGVYGYTF
15	TRBD1	many	TRBJ1-6	TRBV12-3/TRBV12-4	TGTGCCAGCAGTAAAGCCGGGACAGTGGGGTCACCCCTCCACTTT	CASSKAGTVGSPLHF
14	.	many	TRBJ2-1	TRBV28	TGTGCCAGCACCCGCCGGGTGACTAGGAATGAGCAGTTCTTC	CASTRRVTRNEQFF
17	TRBD1	few	TRBJ2-2	TRBV18	TGTGCCAGCTCACCGGGCCTGACAGGGTCGTACACCGGGGAGCTGTTTTTT	CASSPGLTGSYTGELFF
18	TRBD1	.	TRBJ1-5	TRBV11-2	TGTGCCAGCATGACCGGGACAGGGGATCGAAATAGCAATCAGCCCCAGCATTTT	CASMTGTGDRNSNQPQHF
15	.	.	TRBJ1-5	TRBV4-1	TGCGCCAGCAGCCAAGAAGAAACCCTCAATCAGCCCCAGCATTTT	CASSQEETLNQPQHF
12	.	.	TRBJ2-2	TRBV24-1	TGTGCCACCCGAACAGGCACCGGGGAGCTGTTTTTT	CATRTGTGELFF